Shown below are 20 T cell receptor beta chains from a single sample sequenced in a study of human T cells and chemical hapten exposure. The time point: patch test 1, 2 weeks after DPC sensitization. Treatment meaning: therapeutic diphenylcyclopropenone sensitization with weekly scalp DPC. TCRdb itself ran the RACE reads through MiXCR, one entry per CDR3 protein. Here the sample spans some 200,000 distinct CDR3 sequences, around 20% being singletons. Source: whole blood, taken in connection with sensitization to the hapten diphenylcyclopropenone (DPC). The receptors derive from a woman between 45 and 65 years old with alopecia areata. Some clones in this sample may be carry-over from other donors' samples.

V gene TRBV14 combines with J gene TRBJ1-1; D call uncertain. V lost 4 bases to trimming and J lost 5 bases, with 11 bases between them. Germline CDR1 reads SGHDN; CDR2 reads FVKESK. CDR3 size: 13 residues. CDR3: CASSPPSRTEAFF. Here the CDR3 DNA reads TGTGCCAGCAGCCCACCCTCAAGAACTGAAGCTTTCTTT.

This clonotype was detected ten times or more. The gene calls are TRBV29-1 and TRBJ1-1; D call uncertain. This CDR3 comprises 10 residues. V was trimmed by 6 bases and J by 1 base, leaving 3 bases between them. Looked up from germline, CDR1 is SQVTM and CDR2 is ANQGSEA. As DNA, the CDR3 is TGCAGCGTGGGGAACACTGAAGCTTTCTTT. Its protein product is CSVGNTEAFF. The whole variable domain, filled in from reference TRBV29-1 and TRBJ1-1, reads SAVISQKPSRDICQRGTSLTIQCQVDSQVTMMFWYRQQPGQSLTLIATANQGSEATYESGFVIDKFPISRPNLTFSTLTVSNMSPEDSSIYLCSVGNTEAFFGQGTRLTVV.

This clonotype was found a few times. V gene TRBV28 combines with J gene TRBJ1-2; TRBD1 agrees at 10 bases. Trimming removed 4 bases from V and 8 bases from J; junction bases left unmatched: 4. Germline-derived CDR1 and CDR2 are MDHEN and SYDVKM. The CDR3 extends over 13 amino acids. Here the CDR3 DNA reads TGTGCCAGCAGTTCGGGACAGGGGAGAGGCTACACCTTC. It yields the protein CASSSGQGRGYTF.

This chain connects TRBV29-1 to TRBJ2-1; TRBD2 might be the D (6 bases). The CDR3 sequence is 14 residues long. Trimming stripped 6 bases from V and 5 bases from J, with 17 bases between. Germline V gene sequence: CDR1 SQVTM, CDR2 ANQGSEA. The CDR3 nucleotides are TGCAGCGTCGCACTAGCATTACTTAACAATGAGCAGTTCTTC. Residues: CSVALALLNNEQFF.

This clonotype was seen many times. CDR3 amino acids: CASSPQTEFYEAFF. The CDR3 DNA sequence: TGTGCCAGCTCACCCCAGACGGAATTTTATGAAGCTTTCTTT. This chain uses TRBV18 with TRBJ1-1; the D is unclear. V was pared by 3 bases and J by 7 bases, with 15 bases between. Germline V gives CDR1 KGHSH, CDR2 LQKENI. This CDR3 is 14 amino acids long.

This clonotype has only a few counts. The genes are TRBV3-1 and TRBJ1-2; 10 positions match TRBD1. The CDR3 consists of 16 residues. Germline lookup yields CDR1 LGHDT and CDR2 YNNKEL (reference sequence). J was trimmed by 8 bases and V by 1 base; bases with no gene match: 10. CDR3 in amino acids: CASSQAGFGQGEGYTF. The CDR3 DNA reads as TGTGCCAGCAGCCAAGCGGGCTTCGGACAGGGGGAAGGCTACACCTTC.

The chain carries TRBV3-1 and TRBJ2-2; the match to TRBD2 covers 13 bases. The CDR3 covers 15 residues. J gave up 6 bases and V 4 bases, and 2 bases lay outside the gene matches. Germline CDR1 is LGHDT and CDR2 is YNNKEL (reference sequence). Here the CDR3 reads CASSPGLAGAGELFF. The DNA of the CDR3 is TGTGCCAGCAGCCCTGGACTAGCGGGAGCCGGGGAGCTGTTTTTT.

V and J are TRBV20-1 and TRBJ2-1; no clear D. The germline CDR1 and CDR2 sequences are DFQATT and SNEGSKA (reference sequence). Trimming removed 6 bases from V and 2 bases from J, with 23 bases in between. This CDR3 region has 17 residues. The CDR3 DNA is TGCAGTGCAATGACTGAGGCCACCGCTACTACCTACAATGAGCAGTTCTTC. It yields the protein CSAMTEATATTYNEQFF.

This clonotype appeared a few times. V is TRBV5-1 and J is TRBJ2-3, with D possibly TRBD2 on 5 matching bases. CDR3 length: 13 residues. CDR1 SGHRS and CDR2 YFSETQ come from the germline V gene. V lost 7 bases and J lost 0, with 9 bases in between. For the CDR3, the DNA is TGCGCCAGCGCCGGGGTGAGCACAGATACGCAGTATTTT. Protein product: CASAGVSTDTQYF.

A few counts support this clonotype. V gene TRBV25-1 combines with J gene TRBJ2-1; D remains unclear. Germline-derived CDR1 and CDR2 are MGHDK and SYGVNS. V was shortened by 10 bases and J by 10 bases, with 11 bases between the two germline ends. The CDR3 loop spans 10 amino acids. CDR3 nucleotide sequence: TGTGCCACCTGGCTAGGGGAGCAGTTCTTC. Its translation is CATWLGEQFF.

This clonotype was picked up a small number of times. The gene calls are TRBV30 and TRBJ2-5, with D tentatively TRBD1 or TRBD2 (5 bases each). Germline-derived CDR1 and CDR2 are GTSNPN and SVGIG (reference sequence). The V and J ends lost 5 bases and 7 bases respectively, with 17 bases between them. The CDR3 totals 13 residues. CDR3 protein: CAWADGNGATQYF. Written as DNA, the CDR3 is TGTGCCTGGGCAGACGGGAATGGGGCGACCCAGTACTTC. The entire variable domain, with the rest obtained from reference TRBV30 and TRBJ2-5, is as follows: SQTIHQWPATLVQPVGSPLSLECTVEGTSNPNLYWYRQAAGRGLQLLFYSVGIGQISSEVPQNLSASRPQDRQFILSSKKLLLSDSGFYLCAWADGNGATQYFGPGTRLLVL.

This clonotype was counted a few times. This sequence joins TRBV5-1 and TRBJ2-2; 8 bases are shared with TRBD2. Germline-derived CDR1 and CDR2 are SGHRS and YFSETQ. This CDR3 has 14 residues. With 6 bases clipped from V and 7 bases from J, the junction kept 8 bases outside the gene matches. The CDR3 sequence is CASMGAGVHGELFF. The CDR3 DNA is TGCGCCAGCATGGGAGCGGGAGTTCACGGGGAGCTGTTTTTT.

This clonotype showed up just once. The genes are TRBV12-3 or TRBV12-4 and TRBJ2-3; 10 bases are shared with TRBD2. The CDR3 has 16 amino acids. The V gene end was trimmed by 5 bases and the J gene end by 4 bases; junction bases not matched to a gene: 9. In DNA form, the CDR3 reads TGTGCCAGCAGTGCGAGCGGGAGGGCCAGACCAGATACGCAGTATTTT. This codes for CASSASGRARPDTQYF.

This clonotype was detected a few times. This chain links TRBV29-1 with TRBJ2-1, with D uncertain. Between the trimmed V and J ends, which lost 4 bases and 3 bases, there was a span of 19 bases. CDR3 size: 16 residues. Germline lookup yields CDR1 SQVTM and CDR2 ANQGSEA. Written as DNA, the CDR3 is TGCAGCGTTGCCGGCCTTTTTCCGGGCCGCTACAATGAGCAGTTCTTC. This gives the protein CSVAGLFPGRYNEQFF.

V and J are TRBV27 and TRBJ2-1; D unresolved. V was pared by 5 bases and J by 8 bases, with 10 bases between. The V gene's germline CDR1 is MNHEY and CDR2 SMNVEV (reference sequence). The CDR3 contains 12 residues. CDR3 protein: CASSIGKDEQFF. CDR3 DNA: TGTGCCAGCAGTATAGGGAAGGATGAGCAGTTCTTC.

The chain has TRBV20-1 and TRBJ1-1, with 9 bases fitting TRBD1. V was clipped by 0 bases and J by 5 bases; unmatched bases: 4. This CDR3 is 14 amino acids long. Germline lookup yields CDR1 DFQATT and CDR2 SNEGSKA (reference sequence). CDR3 in DNA: TGCAGTGCTAGAGAGGGACAGGGAAGAACTGAAGCTTTCTTT. It is translated as CSAREGQGRTEAFF.

In this sample, this clonotype turned up a few times. The rearrangement joins TRBV3-1 to TRBJ2-6, with D possibly being TRBD2 (6 bases). The CDR3 has 16 residues. Germline CDR1 reads LGHDT; CDR2 reads YNNKEL (reference sequence). Deletions cut 5 bases from V and 0 bases from J, with 11 bases between. The CDR3 region is CASSELGGSGANVLTF. The CDR3 DNA sequence: TGTGCCAGCAGCGAGCTGGGGGGCTCTGGGGCCAACGTCCTGACTTTC.

The J gene is TRBJ1-2, the V gene TRBV29-1, with D hard to call. CDR3 length: 12 residues. The ends were cut back, 4 bases at V and 4 bases at J, with 10 bases in the middle. The germline CDR1 and CDR2 sequences are SQVTM and ANQGSEA. CDR3 in amino acids: CSVGEAGYGYTF. DNA for the CDR3: TGCAGCGTTGGGGAGGCGGGCTATGGCTACACCTTC. Variable domain in full (rest from reference TRBV29-1 and TRBJ1-2): SAVISQKPSRDICQRGTSLTIQCQVDSQVTMMFWYRQQPGQSLTLIATANQGSEATYESGFVIDKFPISRPNLTFSTLTVSNMSPEDSSIYLCSVGEAGYGYTFGSGTRLTVV.

This clonotype was seen once. The rearrangement links TRBV6-5 to TRBJ1-2; D uncertain. The V end was cut by 0 bases, the J end by 10 bases, with 21 bases between. The germline V gene has CDR1 MNHEY and CDR2 SVGAGI. The CDR3 contains 16 residues. The CDR3 DNA is TGTGCCAGCAGTTACTCTACCCGTCGGGGAATCGATGTCTACACCTTC. Its translation is CASSYSTRRGIDVYTF.

V and J are TRBV29-1 and TRBJ1-1; D is perhaps TRBD1 (5 bases). The CDR3 totals 13 residues. V was pared by 4 bases and J by 3 bases, with 12 bases between. Germline V gives CDR1 SQVTM, CDR2 ANQGSEA. The chain's CDR3 is CSVVSVGDTEAFF. DNA of the CDR3: TGCAGCGTTGTTTCGGTGGGGGACACTGAAGCTTTCTTT.